This record covers a single TCR beta chain. This PCR relied on a set of 60 Vbeta primers and 13 Jbeta primers. Assay used: immunoSEQ multiplex PCR; TCRdb lists only in-frame clones, some missing. The sample consists of 250,000 to 350,000 clones, approximately 80% of them appearing once. This sample was included in a study of cytomegalovirus exposure and HLA in healthy donors. Germline V gene sequence: CDR1 SEHNR, CDR2 FQNEAQ (reference sequence). Trimming shortened V by 1 base and J by 2 bases, and 8 bases separated the two germline ends. The CDR3 loop spans 14 amino acids. Sequencing was done on a sample of PBMCs. The V call is TRBV7-9, the J call TRBJ2-5; D uncertain. The TCR comes from a girl aged 2-10 years in good health and CMV-seronegative. CDR3 nucleotides: TGTGCCAGCAGCTTAGTACAGTCGCAAGAGACCCAGTACTTC. Protein sequence: CASSLVQSQETQYF.